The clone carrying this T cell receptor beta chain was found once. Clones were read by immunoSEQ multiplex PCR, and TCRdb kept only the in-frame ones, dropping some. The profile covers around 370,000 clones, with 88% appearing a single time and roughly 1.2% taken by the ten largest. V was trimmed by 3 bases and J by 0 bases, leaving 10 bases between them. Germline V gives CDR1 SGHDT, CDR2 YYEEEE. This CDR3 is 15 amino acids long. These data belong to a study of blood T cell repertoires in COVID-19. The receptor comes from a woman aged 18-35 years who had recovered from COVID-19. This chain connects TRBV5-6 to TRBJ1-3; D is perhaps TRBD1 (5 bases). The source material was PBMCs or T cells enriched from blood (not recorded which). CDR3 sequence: CASSWGDLSGNTIYF. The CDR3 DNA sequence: TGTGCCAGCAGCTGGGGGGACCTCTCTGGAAACACCATATATTTT.